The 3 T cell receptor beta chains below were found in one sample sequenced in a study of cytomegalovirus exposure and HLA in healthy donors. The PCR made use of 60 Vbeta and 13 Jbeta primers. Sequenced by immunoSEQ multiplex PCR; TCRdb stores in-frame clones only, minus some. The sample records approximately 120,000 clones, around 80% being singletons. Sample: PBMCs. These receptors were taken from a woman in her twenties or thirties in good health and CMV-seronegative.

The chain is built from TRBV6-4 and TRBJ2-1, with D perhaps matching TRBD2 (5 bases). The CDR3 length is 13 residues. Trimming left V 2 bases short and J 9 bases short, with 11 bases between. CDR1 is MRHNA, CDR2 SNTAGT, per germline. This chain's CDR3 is CASSDNSEGEQFF. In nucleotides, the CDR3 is TGTGCCAGCAGTGACAATTCCGAGGGTGAGCAGTTCTTC.

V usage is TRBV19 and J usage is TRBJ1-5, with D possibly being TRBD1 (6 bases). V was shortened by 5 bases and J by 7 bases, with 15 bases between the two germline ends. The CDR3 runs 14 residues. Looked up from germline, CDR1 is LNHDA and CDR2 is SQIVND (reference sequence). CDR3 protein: CASSVQGIEQPQHF. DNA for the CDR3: TGTGCCAGTAGTGTACAGGGTATAGAGCAGCCCCAGCATTTT.

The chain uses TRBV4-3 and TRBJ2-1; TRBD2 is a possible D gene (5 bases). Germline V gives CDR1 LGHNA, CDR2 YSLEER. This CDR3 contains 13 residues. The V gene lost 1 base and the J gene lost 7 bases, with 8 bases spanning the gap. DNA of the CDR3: TGCGCCAGCAGCCAAGGACTATTAAATGAGCAGTTCTTC. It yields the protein CASSQGLLNEQFF.